This T cell receptor (beta chain) was captured by sequencing in a study of shared T cell receptors in the human thymus. Sequencing used immunoSEQ multiplex PCR; TCRdb keeps in-frame clones, though not all of them. The sample lists 500,000 to 850,000 clones, over 75% occurring once. The CDR3 extends over 14 amino acids. V was clipped by 8 bases and J by 6 bases, with 19 bases between them. Germline V gene sequence: CDR1 MGHDK, CDR2 SYGVNS. These data were also reused for a study on human thymus T cells. Per that paper: Resections obtained during corrective heart surgery supplied the thymus tissue. Both thymic and peripheral blood repertoires showed apparently biased V and J usage.

V is TRBV25-1 and J is TRBJ1-2, with D possibly being TRBD1 (6 bases). This TCR came from a boy in the first two years of life with a congenital heart defect. The material sequenced was thymocytes. Here the CDR3 reads CASSPMGAGHGYTF. CDR3 sequence (DNA): TGTGCCAGCTCCCCGATGGGGGCAGGGCATGGCTACACCTTC.